These 22 T cell receptor beta chains originate from one sample sequenced in a study of monozygotic twins with inflammatory bowel disease. TCRdb reprocessed the 5' RACE reads and reports one entry per CDR3 protein, with no DNA. The sample table includes about 350,000 distinct CDR3 sequences. Sequenced material: blood. These receptor sequences come from a human donor with ulcerative colitis or Crohn's disease, or a healthy co-twin of an affected twin (not recorded which).

V gene TRBV28 combines with J gene TRBJ2-3; TCRdb names TRBD1, which stays unverified in the absence of DNA. The CDR3 sequence is 15 residues long. Looked up from germline, CDR1 is MDHEN and CDR2 is SYDVKM. This chain's CDR3 is CASSDTRGQTDTQYF.

V is TRBV3-1 and J is TRBJ2-1; TCRdb picks TRBD2, but there is no DNA to check that call. The CDR3 spans 13 residues. CDR1 is LGHDT, CDR2 YNNKEL, per germline (reference sequence). CDR3 in amino acids: CASSTRLAGGLFF.

The chain couples TRBV28 to TRBJ1-5; TCRdb calls TRBD1, which cannot be checked without DNA. The CDR3 contains 14 residues. Germline V gene lookup returns CDR1 MDHEN and CDR2 SYDVKM. CDR3 in amino acids: CASSTGSFNQPQHF.

This chain links TRBV5-1 with TRBJ2-1; TCRdb proposes TRBD1, but this gene call is untestable without DNA. This CDR3 is 16 amino acids long. From germline, CDR1 is SGHRS and CDR2 YFSETQ. The CDR3 protein is CASSLEASGSYNEQFF.

This sequence joins TRBV4-1 and TRBJ1-6; without DNA, the TCRdb call of TRBD1 cannot be checked. The CDR3 contains 13 residues. Per the germline V gene, CDR1 is MGHRA and CDR2 is YSYEKL. The CDR3 spells CASSQAIPSLFHF.

The chain joins TRBV4-3 to TRBJ1-4. CDR1 is LGHNA, CDR2 YSLEER, per germline. The CDR3 runs 16 residues. The CDR3 here is CASSQDGPATNEKLFF.

The CDR3 sequence is CSVVGLQLAKNIQYF. This sequence joins TRBV29-1 and TRBJ2-4; as DNA is missing, the TRBD2 call by TCRdb cannot be tested. The V gene's germline CDR1 is SQVTM and CDR2 ANQGSEA. The CDR3 extends over 15 amino acids.

The chain recombines TRBV5-6 with TRBJ2-6; checking the TCRdb D call of TRBD1 is not possible without DNA. Germline-derived CDR1 and CDR2 are SGHDT and YYEEEE. The CDR3 totals 15 residues. CDR3 protein: CASSGIRDGANVLTF.

The genes are TRBV7-9 and TRBJ2-1; TCRdb's D gene call, TRBD1, goes unchecked for lack of DNA. The CDR3 is made up of 14 amino acids. Germline CDR1 and CDR2: SEHNR and FQNEAQ (reference sequence). CDR3 protein: CASSSGQGLGEQFF.

The CDR3 sequence is CASSPKRQGGTGELFF. The chain is built from TRBV7-2 and TRBJ2-2; no DNA is available, so the TRBD1 call from TCRdb remains unchecked. CDR1 and CDR2 from the germline V gene are SGHTA and FQGNSA. The CDR3 runs 16 residues.

The gene calls are TRBV28 and TRBJ2-7; TCRdb calls TRBD2, which cannot be checked without DNA. The length of the CDR3 is 13 residues. Germline V CDR1 and CDR2: MDHEN, SYDVKM. CDR3 in amino acids: CASSPPQMGTQYF.

The rearrangement uses TRBV30 and TRBJ2-2; TCRdb's D gene call, TRBD1, goes unchecked for lack of DNA. The CDR3 length is 15 residues. Germline values: CDR1 GTSNPN, CDR2 SVGIG (reference sequence). The CDR3 loop is CAWSRDRAFPGELFF.

This sequence joins TRBV28 and TRBJ2-3; the D call of TRBD1 rests on TCRdb alone, since no DNA is present to check it. In germline, CDR1 is MDHEN, CDR2 SYDVKM. CDR3 length equals 12 residues. This chain's CDR3 is CASSLGGYTQYF. Full variable domain (rest looked up from reference TRBV28 and TRBJ2-3): DVKVTQSSRYLVKRTGEKVFLECVQDMDHENMFWYRQDPGLGLRLIYFSYDVKMKEKGDIPEGYSVSREKKERFSLILESASTNQTSMYLCASSLGGYTQYFGPGTRLTVL.

The J gene is TRBJ1-2, the V gene TRBV30. CDR3 length: 12 amino acids. The germline V gene has CDR1 GTSNPN and CDR2 SVGIG (reference sequence). The CDR3 loop is CACQDGSYGYTF.

The chain recombines TRBV5-1 with TRBJ2-7; without DNA, the TCRdb call of TRBD1 cannot be checked. Germline-derived CDR1 and CDR2 are SGHRS and YFSETQ. The CDR3 is 14 residues long. CDR3 residues: CASSLSGQDNEQYF.

The CDR3 loop is CSAMGAVDFDSTDTQYF. This sequence joins TRBV29-1 and TRBJ2-3; no DNA is available, so the TRBD2 call from TCRdb remains unchecked. This CDR3 is 17 amino acids long. Germline V gene lookup returns CDR1 SQVTM and CDR2 ANQGSEA.

The rearrangement links TRBV5-1 to TRBJ2-3; with no DNA, the TCRdb D assignment of TRBD1 cannot be verified. In germline, CDR1 is SGHRS, CDR2 YFSETQ. The CDR3 sequence is 16 residues long. The CDR3 loop is CASSLSGALSTDTQYF.

The chain recombines TRBV19 with TRBJ1-3. Germline V lookup: CDR1 LNHDA, CDR2 SQIVND (reference sequence). The CDR3 length is 13 residues. CDR3 amino acids: CASGTGLGNTIYF. Variable domain in full (rest from reference TRBV19 and TRBJ1-3): DGGITQSPKYLFRKEGQNVTLSCEQNLNHDAMYWYRQDPGQGLRLIYYSQIVNDFQKGDIAEGYSVSREKKESFPLTVTSAQKNPTAFYLCASGTGLGNTIYFGEGSWLTVV.

The chain recombines TRBV14 with TRBJ2-7. The germline V gene has CDR1 SGHDN and CDR2 FVKESK. The CDR3 spans 13 residues. The chain's CDR3 is CASSQVVTYEQYF.

The V gene is TRBV29-1, the J gene TRBJ2-1; without DNA, the TCRdb call of TRBD1 cannot be checked. This CDR3 has 15 residues. Germline CDR1 and CDR2: SQVTM and ANQGSEA. CDR3 protein: CSVESGTGVLNEQFF.

V is TRBV6-2 or TRBV6-3 and J is TRBJ1-5; TCRdb reports TRBD1, a call that lacks DNA to check it against. From germline, CDR1 is MNHEY and CDR2 SVGEGT. The CDR3 is made up of 13 amino acids. CDR3 in amino acids: CASKQGSNQPQHF.

The rearrangement joins TRBV7-2 to TRBJ2-1. Germline CDR1 is SGHTA and CDR2 is FQGNSA. CDR3 size: 15 residues. The CDR3 here is CASSPSSRNYNEQFF.